One and the same sample provided the 16 T cell receptor beta chains below, sequenced in a study of blood T cell repertoires in COVID-19. The repertoire was sequenced with immunoSEQ multiplex PCR; TCRdb's copy has only in-frame clones and lacks some. This table has almost 35,000 clones, over 75% appearing once. The sequenced sample was peripheral blood. The receptor source for this set is a man aged 60 to 75 with active COVID-19.

J is TRBJ2-1 and V is TRBV2; 10 bases line up with TRBD2. CDR1 SNHLY and CDR2 FYNNEI come from the germline V gene. This CDR3 is built from 17 residues. Trimming removed 5 bases from V and 5 bases from J; junction bases left unmatched: 12. The CDR3 spells CASSYKVAGGRDNEQFF. In nucleotides, the CDR3 is TGTGCCAGCAGTTACAAAGTAGCGGGAGGCCGCGACAATGAGCAGTTCTTC.

As for this clone: Distinct nucleotide sequences in the sample also encode this CDR3. The chain combines TRBV12-3 or TRBV12-4 with TRBJ1-2; weak D call: TRBD1 (5 bases). This CDR3 has 12 residues. Trimming removed 8 bases at V and 3 bases at J, with 10 bases between. CDR3 sequence: CASGDRYYGYTF. Here the CDR3 DNA reads TGTGCCAGCGGCGACAGATACTATGGCTACACCTTC.

This CDR3 reads CASGPGGTYNSPLHF. CDR3 nucleotides: TGTGCCAGCGGCCCAGGGGGAACCTATAATTCACCCCTCCACTTT. V gene TRBV14 combines with J gene TRBJ1-6; 7 nucleotides match TRBD1. The germline CDR1 and CDR2 sequences are SGHDN and FVKESK. Losses at the gene ends were 8 bases for V and 2 bases for J; bases not matched to a gene: 6. The CDR3 totals 15 residues.

The chain carries TRBV6-1 and TRBJ2-7; 9 bases match TRBD1. Unmatched junction bases numbered 7, after V lost 4 bases and J lost 0 bases. CDR3 length: 16 amino acids. Germline values: CDR1 MNHNS, CDR2 SASEGT. The CDR3 nucleotides read TGTGCCAGCAGTGCCTTACCGGGACAGGGCTCCTACGAGCAGTACTTC. Translating it yields CASSALPGQGSYEQYF.

The V call is TRBV7-9, the J call TRBJ2-2, with 11 bases aligning to TRBD2. Germline V CDR1 and CDR2: SEHNR, FQNEAQ (reference sequence). V gave up 10 bases and J gave up 5 bases; unmatched junction bases: 9. The CDR3 is made up of 15 amino acids. The CDR3 loop reads CATIAGGPGTGELFF. The DNA for the CDR3 is TGTGCCACTATAGCGGGAGGGCCGGGAACCGGGGAGCTGTTTTTT.

The chain recombines TRBV3-1 (or the pseudogene TRBV3-2) with TRBJ2-7; possibly TRBD1 for D (5 bases). Trimming left V 2 bases short and J 1 base short, with 12 bases between. The CDR3 is 15 amino acids. Germline V gives CDR1 LGHDT, CDR2 YNNKEL (reference sequence). This chain's CDR3 is CASSQYRTKSYEQYF. Here the CDR3 DNA reads TGTGCCAGCAGCCAATACCGGACAAAATCCTACGAGCAGTACTTC.

The chain joins TRBV28 to TRBJ1-4, with TRBD1 matching over 7 bases. Trimming at V came to 2 bases and at J to 10 bases, leaving 13 bases not matched to a gene. The CDR3 extends over 16 amino acids. Germline CDR1 MDHEN, CDR2 SYDVKM. CDR3 bases: TGTGCCAGCAGTTTAGCAACAGGGGCCGCGTCCAGAAAACTGTTTTTT. This encodes CASSLATGAASRKLFF.

This clone was seen only once. The V gene is TRBV19, the J gene TRBJ2-7; 8 bases match TRBD1. CDR3 length: 15 amino acids. J lost 4 bases, V lost 5 bases, and 10 bases had no gene match. CDR1 is LNHDA, CDR2 SQIVND, per germline (reference sequence). CDR3 DNA sequence: TGTGCCAGTAGTCCTAGGACAGGGAGCCAATACGAGCAGTACTTC. This codes for CASSPRTGSQYEQYF.

The rearrangement links TRBV3-1 (or the pseudogene TRBV3-2) to TRBJ2-1; 11 positions agree with TRBD2. V shed 3 bases and J 4 bases; nucleotides not matched to a gene: 8. CDR1 is LGHDT and CDR2 is YNNKEL in the germline V gene (reference sequence). The CDR3 sequence is 17 residues long. The CDR3 here is CASSHGLAGGFYNEQFF. The DNA for the CDR3 is TGTGCCAGCAGCCATGGGCTAGCGGGAGGATTTTACAATGAGCAGTTCTTC.

The V gene is TRBV19, the J gene TRBJ2-1, with 8 bases matching TRBD2. The germline CDR1 and CDR2 sequences are LNHDA and SQIVND (reference sequence). After removal of 2 bases from V and 5 bases from J, the junction contained 8 bases not matched to a gene. The length of the CDR3 is 16 residues. CDR3 DNA sequence: TGTGCCAGTAGTATAAGGGGCGGGACTAGTCACAATGAGCAGTTCTTC. Translating gives CASSIRGGTSHNEQFF.

This clone has a single count. The chain carries TRBV18 and TRBJ2-7; 15 bases line up with TRBD2. This CDR3 has 18 residues. Germline values: CDR1 KGHSH, CDR2 LQKENI. The V and J ends lost 0 bases and 5 bases, in that order; junction bases with no gene match: 8. The CDR3 DNA is TGTGCCAGCTCACCACCGGGACTAGCGGGAGGCCCAACCCACGAGCAGTACTTC. Protein sequence: CASSPPGLAGGPTHEQYF.

The chain recombines TRBV7-2 with TRBJ2-7, with 13 bases lining up with TRBD2. From germline, CDR1 is SGHTA and CDR2 FQGNSA. This CDR3 has 17 amino acids. V was pared by 1 base and J by 3 bases, with 6 bases of the junction left unmatched. In DNA form, the CDR3 reads TGTGCCAGCAGCTTAGGGACTAGCGGGAGTACGGGCTACGAGCAGTACTTC. This codes for CASSLGTSGSTGYEQYF.

The rearrangement uses TRBV6-2 or TRBV6-3 and TRBJ2-3, with 10 bases matching TRBD2. The V and J ends lost 4 bases and 6 bases, in that order; junction bases with no gene match: 25. Germline CDR1 MNHEY, CDR2 SVGEGT. There are 21 residues in the CDR3. CDR3 sequence reads: CASSSLAGSSRLNFRWDTQYF. The CDR3 DNA reads TGTGCCAGCAGTTCACTAGCGGGATCTTCTCGCCTCAACTTTAGATGGGATACGCAGTATTTT.

The chain combines TRBV10-3 with TRBJ2-7, with TRBD1 matching 8 bases. The CDR3 runs to 14 residues. Germline V CDR1 and CDR2: ENHRY, SYGVKD. V was pared by 6 bases and J by 4 bases, with 8 bases of the junction left unmatched. This CDR3 is CAISQTGAQYEQYF. CDR3 sequence (DNA): TGTGCCATCAGCCAGACAGGGGCGCAGTACGAGCAGTACTTC.

The chain couples TRBV10-2 to TRBJ2-1; 11 nucleotides align to TRBD1. The germline CDR1 and CDR2 sequences are WSHSY and SAAADI. This CDR3 comprises 15 residues. Trimming removed 4 bases from V and 7 bases from J; junction bases left unmatched: 6. The CDR3 DNA is TGCGCCAGCAGTGGAATGGGACAGGGGGGAAATGAGCAGTTCTTC. This codes for CASSGMGQGGNEQFF.

V gene TRBV18 combines with J gene TRBJ2-2; weak D call: TRBD1 (7 bases). CDR3 length equals 16 residues. V shed 5 bases and J shed 0 bases, with 13 bases lying between them. CDR1 is KGHSH and CDR2 is LQKENI in the germline V gene. CDR3 DNA: TGTGCCAGCTCATCCGCAGGGGGGTCGAACACCGGGGAGCTGTTTTTT. Translating gives CASSSAGGSNTGELFF.